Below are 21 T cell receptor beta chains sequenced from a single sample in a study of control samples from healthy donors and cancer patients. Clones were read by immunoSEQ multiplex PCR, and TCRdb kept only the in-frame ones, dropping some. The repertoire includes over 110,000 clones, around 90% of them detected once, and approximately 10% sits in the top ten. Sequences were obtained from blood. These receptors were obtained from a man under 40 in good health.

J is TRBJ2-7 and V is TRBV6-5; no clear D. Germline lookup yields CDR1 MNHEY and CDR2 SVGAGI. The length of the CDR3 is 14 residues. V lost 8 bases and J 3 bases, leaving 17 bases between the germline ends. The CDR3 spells CASSPGQVIYEQYF. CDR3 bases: TGTGCCAGCTCCCCCGGGCAAGTCATCTACGAGCAGTACTTC.

This chain's CDR3 is CAGQGADGYTF. The CDR3 nucleotides are TGTGCCGGACAGGGGGCTGATGGCTACACCTTC. The rearrangement links TRBV28 to TRBJ1-2, with 11 bases matching TRBD1. V lost 11 bases to trimming and J lost 6 bases; unmatched junction nucleotides: 2. The CDR3 has 11 residues. Germline CDR1 MDHEN, CDR2 SYDVKM.

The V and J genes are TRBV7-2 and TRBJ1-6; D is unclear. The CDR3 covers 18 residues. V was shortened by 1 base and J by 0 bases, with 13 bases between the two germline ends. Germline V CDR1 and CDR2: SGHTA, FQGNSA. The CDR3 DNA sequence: TGTGCCAGCAGCTTAGTTCCCCAGACCAGCTCCTATAATTCACCCCTCCACTTT. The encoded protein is CASSLVPQTSSYNSPLHF.

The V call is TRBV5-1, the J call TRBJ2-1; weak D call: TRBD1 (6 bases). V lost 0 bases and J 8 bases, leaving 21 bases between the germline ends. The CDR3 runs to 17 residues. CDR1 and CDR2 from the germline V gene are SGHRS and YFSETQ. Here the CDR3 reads CASSLANWQRGFDEQFF. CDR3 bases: TGCGCCAGCAGCTTGGCCAATTGGCAGAGGGGGTTCGATGAGCAGTTCTTC.

This chain's CDR3 is CASSWAGTGLNQPQHF. The CDR3 region has the DNA TGTGCCAGCAGTTGGGCCGGGACAGGGCTCAATCAGCCCCAGCATTTT. The rearrangement links TRBV28 to TRBJ1-5, with 9 bases lining up with TRBD1. J lost 3 bases, V lost 4 bases, and 7 bases had no gene match. Germline V gene data show CDR1 as MDHEN and CDR2 as SYDVKM. The CDR3 runs to 16 residues.

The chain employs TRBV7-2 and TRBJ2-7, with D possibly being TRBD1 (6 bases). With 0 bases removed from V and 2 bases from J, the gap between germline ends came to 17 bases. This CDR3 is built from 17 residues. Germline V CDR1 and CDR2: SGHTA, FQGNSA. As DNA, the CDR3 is TGTGCCAGCAGCTTAGCGCAAGGGGCAGGACAGCCCTACGAGCAGTACTTC. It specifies CASSLAQGAGQPYEQYF.

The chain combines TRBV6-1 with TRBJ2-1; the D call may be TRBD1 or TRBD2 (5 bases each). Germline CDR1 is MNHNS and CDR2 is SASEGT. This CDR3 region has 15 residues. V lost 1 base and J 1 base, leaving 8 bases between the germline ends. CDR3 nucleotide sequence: TGTGCCAGCAGTGAAGGGGACGGATCCTACAATGAGCAGTTCTTC. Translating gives CASSEGDGSYNEQFF.

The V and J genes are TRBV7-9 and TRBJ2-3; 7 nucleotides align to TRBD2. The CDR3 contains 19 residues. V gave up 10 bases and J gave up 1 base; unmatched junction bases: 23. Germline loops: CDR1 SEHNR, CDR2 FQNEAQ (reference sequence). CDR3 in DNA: TGTGCCACCTCTGCGAAGATACTGCGGGAGAAGGTGGGCACAGATACGCAGTATTTT. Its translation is CATSAKILREKVGTDTQYF.

This CDR3 reads CASSDGLSNEKLFF. The CDR3 DNA is TGTGCCAGCAGTGACGGGTTATCTAATGAAAAACTGTTTTTT. The rearrangement uses TRBV2 and TRBJ1-4, with D hard to call. Looked up from germline, CDR1 is SNHLY and CDR2 is FYNNEI. This CDR3 has 14 amino acids. V dropped 3 bases and J dropped 3 bases, with 8 bases sitting between them.

This CDR3 is CASSRDGYTGELFF. Written as DNA, the CDR3 is TGTGCCAGCAGCAGGGACGGCTACACCGGGGAGCTGTTTTTT. The chain combines TRBV11-3 with TRBJ2-2; D tentatively fits TRBD1 or TRBD2 (5 bases each). V shed 5 bases and J shed 3 bases, with 10 bases lying between them. This CDR3 has 14 residues. Germline CDR1 and CDR2: SGHNT and YENEEA. The entire variable domain, with the rest obtained from reference TRBV11-3 and TRBJ2-2, is as follows: EAGVVQSPRYKIIEKKQPVAFWCNPISGHNTLYWYLQNLGQGPELLIRYENEEAVDDSQLPKDRFSAERLKGVDSTLKIQPAELGDSAVYLCASSRDGYTGELFFGEGSRLTVL.

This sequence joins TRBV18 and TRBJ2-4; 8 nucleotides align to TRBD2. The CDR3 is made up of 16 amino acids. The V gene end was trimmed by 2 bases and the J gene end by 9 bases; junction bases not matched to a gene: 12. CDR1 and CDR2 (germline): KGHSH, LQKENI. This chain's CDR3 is CASSPATAGGASIQYF. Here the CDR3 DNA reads TGTGCCAGCTCACCAGCAACCGCGGGGGGCGCAAGCATTCAGTACTTC.

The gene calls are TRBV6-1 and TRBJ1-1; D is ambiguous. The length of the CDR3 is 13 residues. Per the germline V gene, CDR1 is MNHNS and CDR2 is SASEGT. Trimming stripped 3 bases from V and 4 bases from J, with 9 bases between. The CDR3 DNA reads TGTGCCAGCAGTGAGCCCCCGGTCACTGAAGCTTTCTTT. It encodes CASSEPPVTEAFF.

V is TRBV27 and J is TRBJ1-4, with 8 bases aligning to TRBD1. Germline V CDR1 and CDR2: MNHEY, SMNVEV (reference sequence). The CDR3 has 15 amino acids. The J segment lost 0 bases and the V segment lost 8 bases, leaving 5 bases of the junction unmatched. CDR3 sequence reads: CASRGQDATNEKLFF. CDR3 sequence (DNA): TGTGCCAGCCGGGGACAGGACGCAACTAATGAAAAACTGTTTTTT.

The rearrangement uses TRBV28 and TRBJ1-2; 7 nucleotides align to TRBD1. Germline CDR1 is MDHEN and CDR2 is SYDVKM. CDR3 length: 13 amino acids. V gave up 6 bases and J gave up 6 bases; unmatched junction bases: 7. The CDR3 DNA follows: TGTGCCAGCAGAGAAACAGGGGAACATGGCTACACCTTC. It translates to CASRETGEHGYTF.

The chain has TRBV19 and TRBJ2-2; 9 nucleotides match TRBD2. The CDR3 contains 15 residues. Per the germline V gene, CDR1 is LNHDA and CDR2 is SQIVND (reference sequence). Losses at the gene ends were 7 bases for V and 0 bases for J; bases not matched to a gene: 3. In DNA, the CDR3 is TGTGCCAGTACTTCTAGCGGGGCGAACACCGGGGAGCTGTTTTTT. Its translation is CASTSSGANTGELFF.

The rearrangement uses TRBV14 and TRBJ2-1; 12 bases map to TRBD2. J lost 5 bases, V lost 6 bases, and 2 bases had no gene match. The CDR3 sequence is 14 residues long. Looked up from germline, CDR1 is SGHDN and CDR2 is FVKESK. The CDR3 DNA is TGTGCCAGCAGACTAGCGGGAGGCAACAATGAGCAGTTCTTC. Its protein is CASRLAGGNNEQFF.

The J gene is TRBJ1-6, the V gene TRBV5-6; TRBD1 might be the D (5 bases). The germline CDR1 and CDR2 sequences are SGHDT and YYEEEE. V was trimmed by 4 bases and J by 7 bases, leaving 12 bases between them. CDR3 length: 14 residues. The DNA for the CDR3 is TGTGCCAGCAGCCCAGGGAGAGGAAATTCACCCCTCCACTTT. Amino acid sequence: CASSPGRGNSPLHF.

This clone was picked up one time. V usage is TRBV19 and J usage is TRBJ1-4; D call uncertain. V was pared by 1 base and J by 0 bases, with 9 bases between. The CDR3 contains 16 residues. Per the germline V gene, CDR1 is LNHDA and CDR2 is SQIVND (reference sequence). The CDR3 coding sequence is TGTGCCAGTAGTATAGGGCCAGTTGCAACTAATGAAAAACTGTTTTTT. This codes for CASSIGPVATNEKLFF.

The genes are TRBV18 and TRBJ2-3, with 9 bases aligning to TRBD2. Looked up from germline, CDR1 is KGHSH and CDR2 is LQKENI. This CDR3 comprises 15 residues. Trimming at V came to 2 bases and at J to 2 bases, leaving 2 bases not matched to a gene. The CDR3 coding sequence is TGTGCCAGCTCACCAAGACTAGCGGACACAGATACGCAGTATTTT. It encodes CASSPRLADTDTQYF.

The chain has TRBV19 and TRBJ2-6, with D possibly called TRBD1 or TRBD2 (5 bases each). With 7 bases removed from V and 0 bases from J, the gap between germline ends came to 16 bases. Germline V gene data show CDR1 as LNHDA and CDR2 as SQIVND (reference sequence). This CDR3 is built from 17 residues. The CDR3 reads CASTPVRGPSGANVLTF. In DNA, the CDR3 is TGTGCCAGTACCCCTGTGAGGGGTCCCTCTGGGGCCAACGTCCTGACTTTC.

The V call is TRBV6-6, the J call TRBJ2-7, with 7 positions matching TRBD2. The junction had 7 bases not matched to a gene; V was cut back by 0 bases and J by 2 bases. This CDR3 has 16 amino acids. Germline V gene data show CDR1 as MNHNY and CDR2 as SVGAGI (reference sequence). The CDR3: CASSYSTGRYTYEQYF. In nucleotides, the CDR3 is TGTGCCAGCAGTTACTCGACCGGGAGGTATACCTACGAGCAGTACTTC.